The 27 T cell receptor beta chains below come from one sample, sequenced in a study of beta chain features in type 1 diabetes. Whole-study results and caveats: When Type 1 diabetes patients were examined, their TCRB CDR3s proved moderately but significantly shorter in all four CD4+ subsets.

Expressed TCRB transcripts got sequenced, as all isolated RNA was reverse transcribed. Produced via immunoSEQ multiplex PCR; TCRdb's table is partial and in-frame only. The data contain about 340,000 clones, 13% of them singletons. These receptors lack a known antigen. Specimen: naive CD4+ T cells from blood. The receptors stem from a woman aged 18-29 years with type 1 diabetes.

This sequence joins TRBV7-2 and TRBJ1-2; possible D gene TRBD1, 6 bases. Germline CDR1 SGHTA, CDR2 FQGNSA. The V gene lost 4 bases and the J gene lost 2 bases, with 11 bases spanning the gap. CDR3 length: 14 amino acids. CDR3 amino acids: CASSSWTENYGYTF. Here the CDR3 DNA reads TGTGCCAGCAGCTCCTGGACAGAGAACTATGGCTACACCTTC.

This clone was seen a few times. The rearrangement links TRBV30 to TRBJ2-2, with 8 bases fitting TRBD1. Trimming removed 0 bases from V and 3 bases from J; junction bases left unmatched: 9. The CDR3 covers 17 residues. Germline lookup yields CDR1 GTSNPN and CDR2 SVGIG (reference sequence). The DNA of the CDR3 is TGTGCCTGGAGTGTAGTATTGGGGACAGGACACACCGGGGAGCTGTTTTTT. This encodes CAWSVVLGTGHTGELFF.

The V and J genes are TRBV7-3 and TRBJ2-1, with 8 bases matching TRBD1. The CDR3 is 14 residues long. J lost 11 bases, V lost 3 bases, and 9 bases had no gene match. Looked up from germline, CDR1 is SGHTA and CDR2 is FQGTGA. CDR3 protein: CASSLDGQGLQQFF. The CDR3 region has the DNA TGTGCCAGCAGCTTGGACGGACAGGGTCTGCAGCAGTTCTTC.

This clone occurred a few times. The genes are TRBV28 and TRBJ2-5; 8 bases match TRBD1. V gave up 8 bases and J gave up 4 bases; unmatched junction bases: 12. CDR1 MDHEN and CDR2 SYDVKM come from the germline V gene. The CDR3 consists of 15 residues. The CDR3 nucleotides read TGTGCCAGCCGAATGGGTGGAACAGGGGGAGAGACCCAGTACTTC. It is translated as CASRMGGTGGETQYF.

In its sample, this clone was seen a few times. The chain recombines TRBV25-1 with TRBJ2-1, with 7 nucleotides matching TRBD2. Germline loops: CDR1 MGHDK, CDR2 SYGVNS. V lost 3 bases and J lost 5; bases outside the gene matches: 7. CDR3 size: 15 residues. In DNA form, the CDR3 reads TGTGCCAGCAGTGATGCAGGGCTAGCGGACAATGAGCAGTTCTTC. This codes for CASSDAGLADNEQFF.

The chain links TRBV9 to TRBJ2-1; 14 bases are shared with TRBD2. CDR1 SGDLS and CDR2 YYNGEE come from the germline V gene. CDR3 length: 16 residues. The trim removed 2 bases at V and 10 bases at J, leaving 8 bases unmatched. For the CDR3, the DNA is TGTGCCAGCAGCGTGACCGGGACTAGCGGGAGCAGGGAGCAGTTCTTC. It translates to CASSVTGTSGSREQFF.

This clone has only a few counts. The rearrangement uses TRBV7-9 and TRBJ1-2, with 7 bases aligning to TRBD1. Germline V lookup: CDR1 SEHNR, CDR2 FQNEAQ (reference sequence). The CDR3 totals 13 residues. With V trimmed by 2 bases and J by 7 bases, 4 bases remained unmatched. The CDR3 is CASSLQGGRGYTF. The CDR3 nucleotides are TGTGCCAGCAGCTTACAGGGGGGACGTGGCTACACCTTC.

This clone has more than one count but fewer than ten. The chain employs TRBV19 and TRBJ2-3; 7 nucleotides match TRBD1. Germline lookup yields CDR1 LNHDA and CDR2 SQIVND (reference sequence). The trim removed 6 bases at V and 3 bases at J, leaving 9 bases unmatched. There are 15 residues in the CDR3. The CDR3 region has the DNA TGTGCCAGTAGACCCAGGGGGTCTGGGACAGATACGCAGTATTTT. This encodes CASRPRGSGTDTQYF.

The gene calls are TRBV29-1 and TRBJ1-1; D gene ambiguous. The CDR3 has 13 amino acids. V lost 6 bases, J lost 3 bases, and 14 bases lay in between. The germline V gene encodes CDR1 SQVTM and CDR2 ANQGSEA. The CDR3: CSVERGPDTEAFF. The CDR3 nucleotides are TGCAGCGTCGAGCGTGGTCCAGACACTGAAGCTTTCTTT.

The V call is TRBV18, the J call TRBJ2-7, with D uncertain. Germline CDR1 reads KGHSH; CDR2 reads LQKENI. CDR3 length: 13 amino acids. Trimming pared 1 base from V and 2 bases from J, leaving 6 bases between. The CDR3 DNA reads TGTGCCAGCTCACCACGTGGGGCCTACGAGCAGTACGTC. As protein: CASSPRGAYEQYV.

V and J are TRBV28 and TRBJ1-2; maybe TRBD1 (5 bases). Per the germline V gene, CDR1 is MDHEN and CDR2 is SYDVKM. The V and J ends lost 5 bases and 3 bases respectively, with 10 bases between them. The CDR3 runs to 13 residues. CDR3 nucleotides: TGTGCCAGCAGTCTCGGGACTCACTATGGCTACACCTTC. Its translation is CASSLGTHYGYTF.

The rearrangement joins TRBV4-3 to TRBJ2-1, with 7 positions matching TRBD2. The CDR3 runs 14 residues. Germline CDR1 reads LGHNA; CDR2 reads YSLEER. The V gene end was trimmed by 2 bases and the J gene end by 10 bases; junction bases not matched to a gene: 8. The CDR3 sequence is CASSQNRASGEQFF. The CDR3 coding sequence is TGCGCCAGCAGCCAAAATCGGGCTAGCGGAGAGCAGTTCTTC.

Details on this clone: The germline gene is not matched at one end of the junction; a read error may be the cause. This chain joins TRBV7-9 and TRBJ1-2; weak D call: TRBD1 (6 bases). The CDR3 spans 12 residues. Per germline, CDR1 SEHNR and CDR2 FQNEAQ (reference sequence). CDR3 in amino acids: CASTLQGNGYTF. CDR3 bases: TGTGCCAGCACCTTACAGGGAAATGGCTACACCTTC.

This clone occurred a few times. CDR3 in amino acids: CSGTSGRRTDTQYF. The CDR3 nucleotides read TGCAGCGGGACTAGCGGGAGACGCACAGATACGCAGTATTTT. The rearrangement links TRBV29-1 to TRBJ2-3; 13 nucleotides align to TRBD2. CDR3 length equals 14 residues. Germline V gene sequence: CDR1 SQVTM, CDR2 ANQGSEA. V shed 7 bases and J 1 base; nucleotides not matched to a gene: 2.

This clone was detected only a few times. The chain carries TRBV4-3 and TRBJ2-3; TRBD2 agrees at 7 bases. The germline CDR1 and CDR2 sequences are LGHNA and YSLEER. V trimming: 1 base; J trimming: 2 bases; junction bases outside the gene matches: 3. This CDR3 is built from 15 residues. The CDR3 DNA reads as TGCGCCAGCAGCCAAGGCCTAGCGGACACAGATACGCAGTATTTT. It translates to CASSQGLADTDTQYF.

This clone occurred a few times. V usage is TRBV9 and J usage is TRBJ2-5; 8 bases are a match to TRBD1. This CDR3 is built from 15 residues. V trimming: 4 bases; J trimming: 2 bases; junction bases outside the gene matches: 7. From germline, CDR1 is SGDLS and CDR2 YYNGEE. CDR3 loop: CASSRQQGGQETQYF. The CDR3 DNA reads as TGTGCCAGCAGCAGACAACAGGGGGGACAAGAGACCCAGTACTTC.

This chain links TRBV11-1 with TRBJ1-2, with D tentatively TRBD1 (5 bases). Trimming shortened V by 5 bases and J by 3 bases, and 22 bases separated the two germline ends. From germline, CDR1 is SGHAT and CDR2 FQDESV (reference sequence). This CDR3 region has 17 residues. CDR3 amino acids: CASSLGATHSEDYGYTF. The DNA for the CDR3 is TGTGCCAGCAGCCTAGGGGCGACCCACTCGGAGGACTATGGCTACACCTTC.

This clone occurred a few times. This chain's CDR3 is CASSFSGGIYEQYF. DNA for the CDR3: TGTGCCAGCAGTTTTTCCGGGGGGATCTACGAGCAGTACTTC. V and J are TRBV27 and TRBJ2-7; 7 bases are a match to TRBD2. V trimming: 3 bases; J trimming: 3 bases; junction bases outside the gene matches: 5. CDR3 length equals 14 residues. Germline V lookup: CDR1 MNHEY, CDR2 SMNVEV (reference sequence).

This chain's CDR3 is CASSPETGLNTEAFF. Here the CDR3 DNA reads TGTGCCAGCAGCCCGGAGACAGGCTTGAACACTGAAGCTTTCTTT. The rearrangement links TRBV7-2 to TRBJ1-1; tentative D call: TRBD1 (6 bases). V lost 5 bases and J 0 bases, leaving 13 bases between the germline ends. There are 15 residues in the CDR3. Germline CDR1 and CDR2: SGHTA and FQGNSA. The full variable domain, its missing parts supplied by reference TRBV7-2 and TRBJ1-1, is GAGVSQSPSNKVTEKGKDVELRCDPISGHTALYWYRQSLGQGLEFLIYFQGNSAPDKSGLPSDRFSAERTGGSVSTLTIQRTQQEDSAVYLCASSPETGLNTEAFFGQGTRLTVV.

This clone was recorded a few times. The J gene is TRBJ2-3, the V gene TRBV29-1; D not certain. The CDR3 runs 11 residues. Germline V gene data show CDR1 as SQVTM and CDR2 as ANQGSEA. Trimming pared 6 bases from V and 2 bases from J, leaving 6 bases between. The CDR3 bases are TGCAGCGTCGGAGTCACAGATACGCAGTATTTT. Its protein product is CSVGVTDTQYF.

This clone showed up just a few times. The chain is built from TRBV6-6 and TRBJ2-7; no definite D call. Germline V gene lookup returns CDR1 MNHNY and CDR2 SVGAGI (reference sequence). Trimming shortened V by 5 bases and J by 0 bases, and 14 bases separated the two germline ends. The CDR3 consists of 15 residues. The CDR3 here is CASSPRRSSSYEQYV. In nucleotides, the CDR3 is TGTGCCAGCAGTCCCCGAAGGAGTAGCTCCTACGAGCAGTACGTC.

The rearrangement joins TRBV18 to TRBJ2-5; D remains ambiguous. The CDR3 contains 17 residues. The V end was cut by 4 bases, the J end by 1 base, with 19 bases between. Germline-derived CDR1 and CDR2 are KGHSH and LQKENI. This chain's CDR3 is CASSLFPATDPQETQYF. The CDR3 nucleotides read TGTGCCAGCTCACTATTCCCGGCCACAGACCCCCAAGAGACCCAGTACTTC.

This clone has just a few counts. This chain joins TRBV7-9 and TRBJ1-2, with D unresolved. V lost 5 bases and J lost 4, with 14 bases in between. There are 14 residues in the CDR3. The germline gives CDR1 SEHNR, CDR2 FQNEAQ (reference sequence). CDR3 sequence reads: CASSRSDSSYGYTF. CDR3 sequence (DNA): TGTGCCAGCAGCAGAAGCGACTCCTCCTATGGCTACACCTTC. Variable domain in full (rest from reference TRBV7-9 and TRBJ1-2): DTGVSQNPRHKITKRGQNVTFRCDPISEHNRLYWYRQTLGQGPEFLTYFQNEAQLEKSRLLSDRFSAERPKGSFSTLEIQRTEQGDSAMYLCASSRSDSSYGYTFGSGTRLTVV.

The genes are TRBV14 and TRBJ2-2; D possibly corresponds to TRBD1 (6 bases). This CDR3 is 15 amino acids long. Germline assignment: CDR1 SGHDN and CDR2 FVKESK. Trimming shortened V by 4 bases and J by 5 bases, and 14 bases separated the two germline ends. CDR3: CASSRGPQGTGELFF. CDR3 sequence (DNA): TGTGCCAGCAGCCGGGGACCACAGGGAACCGGGGAGCTGTTTTTT.

The rearrangement uses TRBV11-2 and TRBJ2-5, with 10 positions matching TRBD2. Trimming took 0 bases from V and 7 from J; bases not matched to a gene: 5. Germline V gives CDR1 SGHAT, CDR2 FQNNGV. The CDR3 runs 15 residues. The CDR3 DNA reads TGTGCCAGCAGCTTAGATCCTAGCGGGAGTGTGACCCAGTACTTC. Protein: CASSLDPSGSVTQYF.

The chain links TRBV5-6 to TRBJ2-7; D possibly corresponds to TRBD2 (6 bases). CDR1 is SGHDT and CDR2 is YYEEEE in the germline V gene. This CDR3 has 12 amino acids. V was shortened by 1 base and J by 5 bases, with 7 bases between the two germline ends. The CDR3 loop reads CASSLTGDEQYV. DNA of the CDR3: TGTGCCAGCAGCTTGACGGGAGACGAGCAGTACGTC.

This clone was seen only a few times. This chain connects TRBV5-1 to TRBJ2-5, with TRBD2 as a possible D gene (6 bases). CDR3 size: 14 residues. Trimming took off 0 bases at V and 5 bases at J, with 11 bases between the two ends. CDR1 is SGHRS, CDR2 YFSETQ, per germline. The CDR3 nucleotides read TGCGCCAGCAGCTTGGTCGCGGGGCGGGAGACCCAGTACTTC. Its protein product is CASSLVAGRETQYF.